This T cell receptor (beta chain) stems from a study of blood T cell repertoires in COVID-19. Background on the study: Italy, Spain and the United States were the sources of the convalescent and acute COVID-19 samples. PBMCs, B-cell-depleted T cells, or T cells provided the cDNA or gDNA that made up the material.

Cohort placement rested on clinical history that participants reported themselves. In the source study's methods: Reference gene primer amplification gave nucleated cell count estimates. This table comes from immunoSEQ multiplex PCR, and its TCRdb copy is limited to in-frame clones, with some not included. The V and J calls and clone size come from that table; D and trimming were worked out from the DNA. The sample lists roughly 150,000 clones; around four fifths were seen once. This TCR came from a middle-aged woman who had recovered from COVID-19. The sequencing sample was made of PBMCs or T cells enriched from blood (not recorded which).

The CDR3 DNA reads as TGTGCCAGCAGACCCGGGACAGATGGAAACACCATATATTTT. The encoded protein is CASRPGTDGNTIYF. This sequence joins TRBV5-6 and TRBJ1-3; 7 nucleotides agree with TRBD1. Germline V gene sequence: CDR1 SGHDT, CDR2 YYEEEE. The length of the CDR3 is 14 residues. Trimming at V came to 5 bases and at J to 3 bases, leaving 5 bases not matched to a gene.